The TCR beta chain described here comes from a study of CD8+ T cells in alopecia areata. Turning to the study itself: Patients received oral tofacitinib, 5 to 10 mg twice daily, for moderate-to-severe alopecia areata. Tofacitinib lasted 6 to 18 months, then 6 months off drug.

Reverse transcribed after extraction, RNA yielded cDNA as the sequencing template. The repertoire was sequenced with immunoSEQ multiplex PCR; TCRdb's copy has only in-frame clones and lacks some. This repertoire shows 150,000 or so clones, about 87% found once; its top ten account for approximately 15%. The V and J ends lost 4 bases and 8 bases respectively, with 18 bases between them. Looked up from germline, CDR1 is SEHNR and CDR2 is FQNEAQ (reference sequence). This CDR3 comprises 15 residues. The chain links TRBV7-9 to TRBJ2-4; perhaps TRBD2 as D (7 bases). The sample was CD8+ T cells sorted from blood, taken at week 0. The clonotype comes from a human donor with alopecia areata. CDR3 sequence: CASSSPVGGEHIQYF. CDR3 coding DNA: TGTGCCAGCAGCTCACCTGTAGGGGGGGAACACATTCAGTACTTC.